This T cell receptor (beta chain) was identified during a study of cytomegalovirus exposure and HLA in healthy donors. Overall study context: Unique TCRs from HLA-typed donors, roughly 87 million of them, were held in an early data release. The study's findings and limits: Later on, an analysis found that several of the most significant clusters appeared to be linked to common viral pathogens, which included parvovirus B19.

PCR amplification relied on 60 Vbeta primers (plus 13 Jbeta primers). Using immunoSEQ multiplex PCR, the repertoire was profiled, and TCRdb retains in-frame clones only, with some absent. The listing contains approximately 130,000 clones. A note on this clone: What it binds is unknown.

Trimming took 5 bases from V and 2 from J, leaving 16 bases between them. Germline values: CDR1 SGHVS, CDR2 FNYEAQ. The CDR3 is 16 residues long. The donors comprised healthy bone marrow donors. Source material: PBMCs. The sequence was collected from a woman aged 55-70 years in good health and CMV-seronegative. The gene calls are TRBV7-6 and TRBJ2-1, with D possibly being TRBD2 (5 bases). In DNA form, the CDR3 reads TGTGCCAGCAGCCTCAACGACTATCCGACCTACAATGAGCAGTTCTTC. It specifies CASSLNDYPTYNEQFF.